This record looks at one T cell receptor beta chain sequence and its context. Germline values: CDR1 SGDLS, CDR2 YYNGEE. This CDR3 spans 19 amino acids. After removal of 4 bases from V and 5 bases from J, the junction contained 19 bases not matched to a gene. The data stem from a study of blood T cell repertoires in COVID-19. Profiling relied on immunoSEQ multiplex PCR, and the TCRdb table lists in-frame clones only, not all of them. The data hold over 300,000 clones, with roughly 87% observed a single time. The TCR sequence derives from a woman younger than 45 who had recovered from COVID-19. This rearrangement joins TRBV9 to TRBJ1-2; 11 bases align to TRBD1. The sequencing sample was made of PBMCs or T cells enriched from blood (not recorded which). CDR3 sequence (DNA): TGTGCCAGCAGCCCGCGTCCCGGGACAGGGGGTAGTTCCCTATATGGCTACACCTTC. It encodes CASSPRPGTGGSSLYGYTF.